Shown below are 32 T cell receptor beta chains from a single sample sequenced in a study of PD-L1 blockade in urothelial cancer. Documented time point: pretreatment peripheral blood. Using immunoSEQ multiplex PCR, the repertoire was profiled, and TCRdb retains in-frame clones only, with some absent. The sample holds 45,000 to 50,000 clones, about 81% seen once. This material consisted of PBMCs, taken around atezolizumab (anti-PD-L1) treatment. These receptors came from a man in his fifties with urothelial cancer.

V gene TRBV10-3 combines with J gene TRBJ2-3; 7 bases are a match to TRBD2. V shed 0 bases and J 4 bases; nucleotides not matched to a gene: 1. In germline, CDR1 is ENHRY, CDR2 SYGVKD. The length of the CDR3 is 14 residues. CDR3 nucleotide sequence: TGTGCCATCAGTGAGTCTAGCGGGTCAGATACGCAGTATTTT. This translates into CAISESSGSDTQYF.

The rearrangement uses TRBV2 and TRBJ2-7, with TRBD1 identical over 7 bases. Germline CDR1 SNHLY, CDR2 FYNNEI. V was clipped by 7 bases and J by 6 bases; unmatched bases: 15. The CDR3 covers 15 residues. The CDR3: CASIDRVTALREQYV. The CDR3 DNA is TGTGCCAGCATTGACAGGGTAACCGCTTTGCGCGAGCAGTACGTC.

The chain employs TRBV10-2 and TRBJ2-7; TRBD2 aligns across 8 bases. The germline CDR1 and CDR2 sequences are WSHSY and SAAADI. This CDR3 region has 12 residues. V lost 7 bases to trimming and J lost 5 bases; unmatched junction nucleotides: 4. CDR3 nucleotide sequence: TGCGCCAGCAAAACTAGCGGTGACGAGCAGTACTTC. Residues: CASKTSGDEQYF.

The J gene is TRBJ2-1, the V gene TRBV6-4; D might be TRBD1 (5 bases). The CDR3 extends over 14 amino acids. Looked up from germline, CDR1 is MRHNA and CDR2 is SNTAGT. Deletions cut 2 bases from V and 7 bases from J, with 12 bases between. For the CDR3, the DNA is TGTGCCAGCAGTGACGGGGCCAGTATGAATGAGCAGTTCTTC. Its protein product is CASSDGASMNEQFF.

The chain recombines TRBV28 with TRBJ1-1; D possibly corresponds to TRBD1 (5 bases). Trimming shortened V by 8 bases and J by 1 base, and 14 bases separated the two germline ends. Germline V gene sequence: CDR1 MDHEN, CDR2 SYDVKM. The CDR3 consists of 14 residues. Written as DNA, the CDR3 is TGTGCCAGCCGTCTAAGGCAGGGGAACACTGAAGCTTTCTTT. Translating it yields CASRLRQGNTEAFF.

The chain employs TRBV30 and TRBJ1-5; 10 nucleotides line up with TRBD1. Germline loops: CDR1 GTSNPN, CDR2 SVGIG (reference sequence). V dropped 5 bases and J dropped 7; count of bases not matched to a gene: 11. This CDR3 region has 15 residues. DNA for the CDR3: TGTGCCTGGGCTACCGGGACAGGGGCTAGGCAGCCCCAGCATTTT. Protein sequence: CAWATGTGARQPQHF.

This clone was recorded a few times. The genes are TRBV19 and TRBJ1-4; perhaps TRBD1 as D (6 bases). Germline CDR1 and CDR2: LNHDA and SQIVND (reference sequence). This CDR3 is built from 14 residues. Trimming left V 5 bases short and J 3 bases short, with 10 bases between. The CDR3 sequence: CASSQGGPNEKLFF. The CDR3 nucleotides are TGTGCCAGTAGTCAAGGGGGACCTAATGAAAAACTGTTTTTT.

The gene calls are TRBV15 and TRBJ2-3; a possible D gene is TRBD1 (5 bases). This CDR3 has 16 residues. Germline loops: CDR1 LNHNV, CDR2 YYDKDF (reference sequence). Trimming left V 5 bases short and J 2 bases short, with 17 bases between. The CDR3: CATSGSGSEYTDTQYF. The CDR3 coding sequence is TGTGCCACCAGCGGATCAGGGTCTGAATACACAGATACGCAGTATTTT.

The chain is built from TRBV2 and TRBJ2-2, with 9 nucleotides matching TRBD2. The CDR3 is made up of 15 amino acids. The V gene's germline CDR1 is SNHLY and CDR2 FYNNEI. Trimming at V came to 11 bases and at J to 5 bases, leaving 12 bases not matched to a gene. The CDR3, as DNA: TGTGCCCACAAGGGGAGCGGGAGGAGGACCGGGGAGCTGTTTTTT. This sequence encodes CAHKGSGRRTGELFF. Using reference TRBV2 and TRBJ2-2 for the parts outside the CDR3, the full variable domain is EPEVTQTPSHQVTQMGQEVILRCVPISNHLYFYWYRQILGQKVEFLVSFYNNEISEKSEIFDDQFSVERPDGSNFTLKIRSTKLEDSAMYFCAHKGSGRRTGELFFGEGSRLTVL.

This clone showed up just a few times. The chain has TRBV16 and TRBJ1-1; no definite D call. CDR3 length equals 13 residues. Trimming removed 4 bases at V and 2 bases at J, with 8 bases between. CDR1 is KGHSY and CDR2 is FQNENV in the germline V gene. Written as DNA, the CDR3 is TGTGCCAGCAGCCGCCGGGGAAACACTGAAGCTTTCTTT. It translates to CASSRRGNTEAFF.

This chain uses TRBV6-1 with TRBJ1-1; D gene uncertain. CDR1 MNHNS and CDR2 SASEGT come from the germline V gene. V was shortened by 5 bases and J by 1 base, with 11 bases between the two germline ends. The CDR3 is 14 amino acids. The CDR3 DNA reads as TGTGCCAGCAGTTGGTCGGAGGGGAACACTGAAGCTTTCTTT. Protein product: CASSWSEGNTEAFF.

The chain has TRBV6-1 and TRBJ1-2, with 9 bases lining up with TRBD1. CDR3 size: 14 residues. Per the germline V gene, CDR1 is MNHNS and CDR2 is SASEGT. V shed 4 bases, J shed 4 bases, and the junction held 4 bases outside the gene matches. The CDR3 loop is CASSAGQGSYGYTF. CDR3 sequence (DNA): TGTGCCAGCAGTGCGGGACAGGGTTCCTATGGCTACACCTTC.

The chain employs TRBV2 and TRBJ1-4, with TRBD1 as a possible D gene (6 bases). CDR3 length: 17 residues. V lost 6 bases to trimming and J lost 0 bases, with 17 bases between them. Germline assignment: CDR1 SNHLY and CDR2 FYNNEI. The CDR3 is CASSLQGPSATNEKLFF. The CDR3 DNA follows: TGTGCCAGCAGCCTACAGGGTCCGTCTGCAACTAATGAAAAACTGTTTTTT.

This chain uses TRBV15 with TRBJ2-3; D is perhaps TRBD2 (6 bases). The CDR3 has 13 amino acids. V lost 5 bases and J 3 bases, leaving 9 bases between the germline ends. Looked up from germline, CDR1 is LNHNV and CDR2 is YYDKDF (reference sequence). CDR3 nucleotide sequence: TGTGCCACCAGCCGGGACTTTACAGATACGCAGTATTTT. This translates into CATSRDFTDTQYF.

The chain is built from TRBV19 and TRBJ1-1; D is possibly TRBD1 (5 bases). V was shortened by 2 bases and J by 0 bases, with 16 bases between the two germline ends. The CDR3 totals 17 residues. Germline V gives CDR1 LNHDA, CDR2 SQIVND (reference sequence). The CDR3 DNA follows: TGTGCCAGTAGTATAAGACAGAGTCACCAACTGAACACTGAAGCTTTCTTT. Amino acid sequence: CASSIRQSHQLNTEAFF.

In its sample, this clone was seen once. The chain couples TRBV5-1 to TRBJ1-1, with 9 positions matching TRBD1. The germline V gene has CDR1 SGHRS and CDR2 YFSETQ. The CDR3 contains 18 residues. Losses at the gene ends were 2 bases for V and 3 bases for J; bases not matched to a gene: 14. In DNA, the CDR3 is TGCGCCAGCAGCTTAAACCTAGGACAGGGGAGAGGCGACACTGAAGCTTTCTTT. This encodes CASSLNLGQGRGDTEAFF.

This clone was recorded once. The chain carries TRBV2 and TRBJ1-4, with unresolved D. V was cut by 6 bases and J by 8 bases, with 16 bases left in between. From germline, CDR1 is SNHLY and CDR2 FYNNEI. This CDR3 has 14 residues. CDR3 amino acids: CASSLLGRTEKLFF. CDR3 in DNA: TGTGCCAGCAGCCTACTAGGACGGACGGAAAAACTGTTTTTT. Together with reference TRBV2 and TRBJ1-4, the CDR3 gives the full variable domain: EPEVTQTPSHQVTQMGQEVILRCVPISNHLYFYWYRQILGQKVEFLVSFYNNEISEKSEIFDDQFSVERPDGSNFTLKIRSTKLEDSAMYFCASSLLGRTEKLFFGSGTQLSVL.

This chain connects TRBV19 to TRBJ2-5, with 12 bases fitting TRBD1. In germline, CDR1 is LNHDA, CDR2 SQIVND (reference sequence). The CDR3 extends over 19 amino acids. With V trimmed by 3 bases and J by 3 bases, 14 bases remained unmatched. The CDR3 loop is CASSIGTGGLRAGEETQYF. As DNA, the CDR3 is TGTGCCAGTAGTATCGGGACAGGGGGCTTACGAGCGGGAGAAGAGACCCAGTACTTC.

This clone was found a few times. This rearrangement joins TRBV25-1 to TRBJ2-5; D may be TRBD1 (7 bases). The ends were cut back, 0 bases at V and 0 bases at J, with 14 bases in the middle. Germline V CDR1 and CDR2: MGHDK, SYGVNS. The CDR3 is made up of 17 amino acids. CDR3 sequence (DNA): TGTGCCAGCAGTGAATATAGGACAGGAGGGTACCAAGAGACCCAGTACTTC. It codes for CASSEYRTGGYQETQYF.

This clone has just a few counts. Other DNA variants within this sample encode the same CDR3. This chain uses TRBV27 with TRBJ1-5, with unresolved D. Germline V gives CDR1 MNHEY, CDR2 SMNVEV (reference sequence). The germline V and J ends were trimmed by 6 bases and 0 bases, with 12 bases remaining between them. This CDR3 region has 15 residues. CDR3 amino acids: CASSRGLYSNQPQHF. The CDR3 nucleotides read TGTGCCAGCAGCCGCGGGCTGTATAGCAATCAGCCCCAGCATTTT.

The chain carries TRBV7-8 and TRBJ2-2; D is perhaps TRBD2 (6 bases). The CDR3 loop spans 16 amino acids. Germline loops: CDR1 SGHVS, CDR2 FQNEAQ. V shed 5 bases and J shed 1 base, with 14 bases lying between them. This CDR3 reads CASSRSAGRNTGELFF. DNA of the CDR3: TGTGCCAGCAGCCGATCTGCGGGGAGGAACACCGGGGAGCTGTTTTTT.

The V and J genes are TRBV5-1 and TRBJ2-2; TRBD2 matches 9 bases. Per the germline V gene, CDR1 is SGHRS and CDR2 is YFSETQ. With 1 base clipped from V and 4 bases from J, the junction kept 5 bases outside the gene matches. The CDR3 has 16 amino acids. As DNA, the CDR3 is TGCGCCAGCAGCTTGCGAGCGGGAGGTGTCACCGGGGAGCTGTTTTTT. Protein sequence: CASSLRAGGVTGELFF.

J is TRBJ2-4 and V is TRBV27; TRBD1 aligns across 8 bases. Germline assignment: CDR1 MNHEY and CDR2 SMNVEV (reference sequence). After removal of 1 base from V and 9 bases from J, the junction contained 17 bases not matched to a gene. The CDR3 consists of 18 residues. This CDR3 reads CASSLWPPPGQGVSIQYF. The DNA for the CDR3 is TGTGCCAGCAGTTTATGGCCCCCTCCAGGACAGGGTGTTAGCATTCAGTACTTC.

This clone was seen once. The chain couples TRBV28 to TRBJ2-1; 7 nucleotides agree with TRBD2. V trimming: 6 bases; J trimming: 0 bases; junction bases outside the gene matches: 11. CDR1 and CDR2 (germline): MDHEN, SYDVKM. The CDR3 spans 17 residues. The CDR3 protein is CASRPSRGVSSYNEQFF. The CDR3 nucleotides are TGTGCCAGCAGACCATCTCGGGGGGTTAGCTCCTACAATGAGCAGTTCTTC.

The chain is built from TRBV30 and TRBJ1-2; the match to TRBD1 covers 10 bases. This CDR3 region has 14 residues. CDR1 GTSNPN and CDR2 SVGIG come from the germline V gene (reference sequence). The V segment lost 8 bases and the J segment 4 bases; nucleotides outside the gene matches: 10. CDR3 loop: CAGETRTGGYGYTF. The CDR3 nucleotides are TGTGCCGGAGAAACTAGGACAGGGGGCTATGGCTACACCTTC. Filled out from reference TRBV30 and TRBJ1-2, the complete variable domain reads SQTIHQWPATLVQPVGSPLSLECTVEGTSNPNLYWYRQAAGRGLQLLFYSVGIGQISSEVPQNLSASRPQDRQFILSSKKLLLSDSGFYLCAGETRTGGYGYTFGSGTRLTVV.

The CDR3 nucleotides read TGTGCCAGCAGCTCCCAAGGACAACCCGCGAATACGCAGTATTTT. Protein product: CASSSQGQPANTQYF. This chain connects TRBV7-8 to TRBJ2-3; the D gene is possibly TRBD1 (5 bases). V was pared by 4 bases and J by 7 bases, with 18 bases between. The germline gives CDR1 SGHVS, CDR2 FQNEAQ. The CDR3 has 15 amino acids. Based on the CDR3 plus reference TRBV7-8 and TRBJ2-3, the full variable domain is GAGVSQSPRYKVAKRGQDVALRCDPISGHVSLFWYQQALGQGPEFLTYFQNEAQLDKSGLPSDRFFAERPEGSVSTLKIQRTQQEDSAVYLCASSSQGQPANTQYFGPGTRLTVL.

The chain carries TRBV14 and TRBJ2-1; tentative D call: TRBD2 (5 bases). The CDR3 contains 15 residues. Looked up from germline, CDR1 is SGHDN and CDR2 is FVKESK. V was cut by 4 bases and J by 4 bases, with 14 bases left in between. In nucleotides, the CDR3 is TGTGCCAGCAGCCTAGGGAGTAAACTTTACAATGAGCAGTTCTTC. Amino acids: CASSLGSKLYNEQFF.

The chain joins TRBV7-8 to TRBJ2-7, with D perhaps matching TRBD2 (6 bases). V lost 4 bases and J 3 bases, leaving 16 bases between the germline ends. From germline, CDR1 is SGHVS and CDR2 FQNEAQ. This CDR3 is built from 15 residues. The CDR3 sequence is CASSSREGGLYEQYF. The CDR3 DNA follows: TGTGCCAGCAGCTCCCGAGAAGGAGGGCTCTACGAGCAGTACTTC. Supplemented by reference TRBV7-8 and TRBJ2-7, the full variable domain reads GAGVSQSPRYKVAKRGQDVALRCDPISGHVSLFWYQQALGQGPEFLTYFQNEAQLDKSGLPSDRFFAERPEGSVSTLKIQRTQQEDSAVYLCASSSREGGLYEQYFGPGTRLTVT.

The V and J genes are TRBV5-1 and TRBJ2-5; D possibly corresponds to TRBD2 (5 bases). V gave up 3 bases and J gave up 2 bases, with 11 bases separating them. The germline CDR1 and CDR2 sequences are SGHRS and YFSETQ. The CDR3 is made up of 14 amino acids. The CDR3 sequence: CASSSGNGQETQYF. The CDR3 coding sequence is TGCGCCAGCAGCTCCGGGAACGGGCAAGAGACCCAGTACTTC. Combining the CDR3 with reference TRBV5-1 and TRBJ2-5 gives the whole variable domain KAGVTQTPRYLIKTRGQQVTLSCSPISGHRSVSWYQQTPGQGLQFLFEYFSETQRNKGNFPGRFSGRQFSNSRSEMNVSTLELGDSALYLCASSSGNGQETQYFGPGTRLLVL.

The table lists this clone with a count of one. The chain joins TRBV7-2 to TRBJ2-2; the D gene is possibly TRBD2 (5 bases). V gave up 7 bases and J gave up 0 bases, with 9 bases separating them. Germline assignment: CDR1 SGHTA and CDR2 FQGNSA. This CDR3 spans 14 amino acids. Here the CDR3 DNA reads TGTGCCAGCACCTTGACTACGAACACCGGGGAGCTGTTTTTT. This encodes CASTLTTNTGELFF.

The rearrangement joins TRBV5-1 to TRBJ2-2, with 7 bases identical to TRBD2. The V gene's germline CDR1 is SGHRS and CDR2 YFSETQ. CDR3 length: 16 amino acids. J gave up 4 bases and V 4 bases, and 10 bases lay outside the gene matches. The CDR3 region has the DNA TGCGCCAGCAGCCCGACTAGCTTTTTAGTCACCGGGGAGCTGTTTTTT. Translated, it gives CASSPTSFLVTGELFF.

The chain uses TRBV28 and TRBJ2-1, with TRBD2 identical over 10 bases. This CDR3 spans 16 amino acids. Germline-derived CDR1 and CDR2 are MDHEN and SYDVKM. Trimming cost V 6 bases and J 4 bases; bases outside gene matches: 9. The CDR3 is CASSPNSGGSYNEQFF. The CDR3 coding sequence is TGTGCCAGCAGCCCGAATAGCGGGGGGTCTTACAATGAGCAGTTCTTC. The whole variable domain, remainder taken from reference TRBV28 and TRBJ2-1, is DVKVTQSSRYLVKRTGEKVFLECVQDMDHENMFWYRQDPGLGLRLIYFSYDVKMKEKGDIPEGYSVSREKKERFSLILESASTNQTSMYLCASSPNSGGSYNEQFFGPGTRLTVL.